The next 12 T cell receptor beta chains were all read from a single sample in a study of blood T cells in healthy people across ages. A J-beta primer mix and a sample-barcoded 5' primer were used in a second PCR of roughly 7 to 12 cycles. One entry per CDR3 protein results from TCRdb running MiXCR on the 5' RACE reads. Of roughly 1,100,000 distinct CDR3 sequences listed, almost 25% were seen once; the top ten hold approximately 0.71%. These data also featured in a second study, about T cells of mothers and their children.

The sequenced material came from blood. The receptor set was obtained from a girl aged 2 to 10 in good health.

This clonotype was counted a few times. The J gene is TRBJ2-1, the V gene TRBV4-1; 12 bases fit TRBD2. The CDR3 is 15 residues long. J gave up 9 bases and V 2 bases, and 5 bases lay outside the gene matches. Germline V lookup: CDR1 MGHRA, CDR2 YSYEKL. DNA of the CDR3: TGCGCCAGCAGCCAACCGACTAGCGGGAGTCTTGAGCAGTTCTTC. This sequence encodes CASSQPTSGSLEQFF.

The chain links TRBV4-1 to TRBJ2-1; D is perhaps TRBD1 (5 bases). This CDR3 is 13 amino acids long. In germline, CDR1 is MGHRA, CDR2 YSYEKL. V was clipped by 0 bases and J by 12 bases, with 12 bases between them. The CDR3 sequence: CASSQETRVGQFF. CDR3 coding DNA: TGCGCCAGCAGCCAAGAGACCAGGGTGGGGCAGTTCTTC.

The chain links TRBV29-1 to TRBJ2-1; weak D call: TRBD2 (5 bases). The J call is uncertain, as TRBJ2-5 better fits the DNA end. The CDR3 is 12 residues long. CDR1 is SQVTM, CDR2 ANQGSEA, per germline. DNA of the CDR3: TGCAGCGCCGCAGAGGGTCGGGAGACCCAGTACTTC. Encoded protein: CSAAEGRETQYF.

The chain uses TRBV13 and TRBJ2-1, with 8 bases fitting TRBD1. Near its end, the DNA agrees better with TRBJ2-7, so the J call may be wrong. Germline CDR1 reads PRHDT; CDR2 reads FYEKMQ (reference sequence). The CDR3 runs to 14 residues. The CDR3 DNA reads TGTGCCAGCAGCCAGAGGACAGGGTCCTACGAGCAGTACTTC. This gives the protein CASSQRTGSYEQYF.

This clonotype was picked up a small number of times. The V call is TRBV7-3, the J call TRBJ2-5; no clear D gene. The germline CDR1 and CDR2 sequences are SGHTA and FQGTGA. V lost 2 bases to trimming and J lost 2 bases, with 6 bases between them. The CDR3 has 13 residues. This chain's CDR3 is CASSLWQQETQYF. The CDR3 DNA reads TGTGCCAGCAGCTTATGGCAACAAGAGACCCAGTACTTC.

CDR3 bases: TGTGCCAGCAGTGATTTCGGTGGGACAGGGCCATCGGTTAGCTCTGGGGCCAACGTCCTGACTTTC. This sequence encodes CASSDFGGTGPSVSSGANVLTF. This rearrangement joins TRBV25-1 to TRBJ2-6; 9 nucleotides align to TRBD1. CDR3 length: 22 amino acids. Germline values: CDR1 MGHDK, CDR2 SYGVNS. V dropped 3 bases and J dropped 0; count of bases not matched to a gene: 18.

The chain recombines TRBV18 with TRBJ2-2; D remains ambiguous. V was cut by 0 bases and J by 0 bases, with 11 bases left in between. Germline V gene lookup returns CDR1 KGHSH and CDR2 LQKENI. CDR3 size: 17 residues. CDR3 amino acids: CASSPPEQFANTGELFF. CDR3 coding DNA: TGTGCCAGCTCACCACCAGAACAGTTCGCGAACACCGGGGAGCTGTTTTTT.

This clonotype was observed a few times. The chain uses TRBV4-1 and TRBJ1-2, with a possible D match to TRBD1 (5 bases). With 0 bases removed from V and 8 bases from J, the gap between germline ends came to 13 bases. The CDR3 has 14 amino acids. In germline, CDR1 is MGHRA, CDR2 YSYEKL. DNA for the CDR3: TGCGCCAGCAGCCAAGATCAGTGGGGGTTCGGCTACACCTTC. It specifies CASSQDQWGFGYTF.

DNA for the CDR3: TGTGCCAGCAGTTCGCCACGACAGGGTTTAGAGACCCAGTACTTC. It specifies CASSSPRQGLETQYF. The J gene is TRBJ2-5, the V gene TRBV28; 7 bases agree with TRBD1. Germline V gives CDR1 MDHEN, CDR2 SYDVKM. The length of the CDR3 is 15 residues. Trimming removed 4 bases from V and 4 bases from J; junction bases left unmatched: 9.

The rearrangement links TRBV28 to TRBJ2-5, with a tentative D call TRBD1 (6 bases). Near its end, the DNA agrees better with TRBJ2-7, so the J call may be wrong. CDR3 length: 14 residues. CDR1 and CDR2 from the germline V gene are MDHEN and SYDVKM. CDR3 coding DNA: TGTGCCAGCAGTCGTCTAGGACAGTTCCACGAGCAGTACTTC. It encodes CASSRLGQFHEQYF.

This chain's CDR3 is CASSGTYKDTQYF. CDR3 nucleotides: TGTGCCAGCAGCGGGACTTACAAAGATACGCAGTATTTT. This rearrangement joins TRBV6-1 to TRBJ2-3, with a weak D call TRBD2 (6 bases). Germline V lookup: CDR1 MNHNS, CDR2 SASEGT. The CDR3 totals 13 residues. The germline V and J ends were trimmed by 6 bases and 5 bases, with 12 bases remaining between them.

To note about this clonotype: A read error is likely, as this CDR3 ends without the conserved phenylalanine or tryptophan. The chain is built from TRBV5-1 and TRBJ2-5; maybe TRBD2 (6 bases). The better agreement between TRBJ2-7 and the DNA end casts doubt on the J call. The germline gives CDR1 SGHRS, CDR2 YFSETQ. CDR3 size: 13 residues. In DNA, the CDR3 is TGCGCCAGCAGCTTGGGACTGGAGGGCGAGCAGTACATC. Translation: CASSLGLEGEQYI.